These 14 T cell receptor beta chains were all obtained from the same sample, sequenced in a study of chemoradiotherapy in HPV16-positive cancers. Sequenced by immunoSEQ multiplex PCR; TCRdb stores in-frame clones only, minus some. The repertoire holds some 9,600 clones, with about 83% as singletons. Source: blood, taken from a patient who underwent chemoradiotherapy. The receptor set was obtained from a human donor with HPV-associated anogenital cancer.

The V and J genes are TRBV9 and TRBJ2-7; a possible D gene is TRBD2 (7 bases). The CDR3 is 15 residues long. V was trimmed by 0 bases and J by 2 bases, leaving 12 bases between them. Germline V gene sequence: CDR1 SGDLS, CDR2 YYNGEE. The CDR3 DNA reads TGTGCCAGCAGCGTAGAGGTAGGGGGGGCCTACGAGCAGTACTTC. Its protein is CASSVEVGGAYEQYF.

The chain combines TRBV5-4 with TRBJ2-1, with 8 bases that match TRBD2. Trimming took 1 base from V and 9 from J; bases not matched to a gene: 6. Germline V gene data show CDR1 as SGHNT and CDR2 as YYREEE (reference sequence). This CDR3 is 14 amino acids long. The CDR3 sequence is CASSLNGGALEQFF. CDR3 sequence (DNA): TGTGCCAGCAGCTTGAACGGGGGGGCCCTTGAGCAGTTCTTC.

A single count supports this clone. The rearrangement joins TRBV7-3 to TRBJ2-7, with TRBD1 matching over 10 bases. CDR1 and CDR2 from the germline V gene are SGHTA and FQGTGA. The CDR3 totals 16 residues. V shed 3 bases and J 4 bases; nucleotides not matched to a gene: 9. CDR3 sequence reads: CASSFGGPGQGYEQYF. CDR3 coding DNA: TGTGCCAGCAGCTTTGGCGGACCGGGACAGGGGTACGAGCAGTACTTC.

The chain has TRBV7-2 and TRBJ2-7; D is undetermined. The CDR3 spans 14 residues. Trimming stripped 1 base from V and 6 bases from J, with 13 bases between. The germline V gene encodes CDR1 SGHTA and CDR2 FQGNSA. The CDR3 DNA sequence: TGTGCCAGCAGCTTAGTTGGCTGGGTGGCCGAGCAGTACTTC. This gives the protein CASSLVGWVAEQYF.

This clone showed up just a few times. This sequence joins TRBV12-5 and TRBJ2-5; no clear D gene. Germline assignment: CDR1 LGHNT and CDR2 FRNRAP. This CDR3 has 14 amino acids. Trimming stripped 5 bases from V and 4 bases from J, with 14 bases between. This chain's CDR3 is CASGPPPIGETQYF. DNA for the CDR3: TGTGCTAGTGGTCCCCCACCGATAGGAGAGACCCAGTACTTC.

The chain joins TRBV2 to TRBJ2-3; perhaps TRBD1 as D (6 bases). V was shortened by 2 bases and J by 1 base, with 7 bases between the two germline ends. From germline, CDR1 is SNHLY and CDR2 FYNNEI. The CDR3 is 14 amino acids. In DNA, the CDR3 is TGTGCCAGCAGTGAACAGGGGCGCACAGATACGCAGTATTTT. It translates to CASSEQGRTDTQYF.

The gene calls are TRBV11-1 and TRBJ2-7; 9 bases agree with TRBD2. Germline assignment: CDR1 SGHAT and CDR2 FQDESV (reference sequence). Trimming cost V 4 bases and J 4 bases; bases outside gene matches: 11. This CDR3 spans 16 amino acids. CDR3 in amino acids: CASSSAKRGDTYEQYF. In DNA, the CDR3 is TGTGCCAGCAGCTCCGCTAAGCGGGGGGACACTTACGAGCAGTACTTC.

The chain uses TRBV30 and TRBJ2-1; 8 bases map to TRBD2. Germline trimming cut 0 bases from V and 8 bases from J; bases unmatched to any gene: 9. The CDR3 is made up of 15 amino acids. Germline V CDR1 and CDR2: GTSNPN, SVGIG (reference sequence). Here the CDR3 DNA reads TGTGCCTGGAGTGTACCGGCGGGGGGAGGATATGAGCAGTTCTTC. Translation: CAWSVPAGGGYEQFF.

The chain has TRBV27 and TRBJ1-1, with D perhaps TRBD1 (5 bases). The CDR3 is 11 amino acids. CDR1 is MNHEY, CDR2 SMNVEV, per germline (reference sequence). V shed 5 bases and J shed 6 bases, with 7 bases lying between them. In nucleotides, the CDR3 is TGTGCCAGCAGTGGGGGAGCTGAAGCTTTCTTT. Its translation: CASSGGAEAFF.

The chain joins TRBV7-6 to TRBJ2-7; 8 bases align to TRBD1. This CDR3 comprises 15 residues. Germline assignment: CDR1 SGHVS and CDR2 FNYEAQ. Trimming cost V 2 bases and J 0 bases; bases outside gene matches: 3. The DNA for the CDR3 is TGTGCCAGCAGCTTACGAACAGGGGGCTCCTACGAGCAGTACTTC. Amino acids: CASSLRTGGSYEQYF.

In this sample, this clone turned up once. The chain employs TRBV7-9 and TRBJ1-2; D ambiguous. The CDR3 runs 11 residues. V lost 6 bases to trimming and J lost 7 bases, with 9 bases between them. Germline V gives CDR1 SEHNR, CDR2 FQNEAQ (reference sequence). CDR3 sequence reads: CASSKGRGYTF. Written as DNA, the CDR3 is TGTGCCAGCAGTAAAGGCCGTGGCTACACCTTC.

The chain uses TRBV9 and TRBJ1-1; the D is unclear. V shed 7 bases and J shed 0 bases, with 10 bases lying between them. Germline V gene sequence: CDR1 SGDLS, CDR2 YYNGEE. CDR3 length: 13 residues. Here the CDR3 reads CASGPSVNTEAFF. The CDR3 bases are TGTGCCAGCGGCCCGTCGGTGAACACTGAAGCTTTCTTT.

The chain links TRBV30 to TRBJ1-2; D unresolved. Trimming took 7 bases from V and 7 from J, leaving 13 bases between them. CDR3 length equals 11 residues. The germline V gene has CDR1 GTSNPN and CDR2 SVGIG (reference sequence). The CDR3 loop is CALTPGRGYTF. The CDR3 DNA reads as TGTGCCTTAACCCCCGGGCGTGGCTACACCTTC.

This clone was detected only a few times. The chain links TRBV9 to TRBJ1-1; no definite D call. Germline CDR1 and CDR2: SGDLS and YYNGEE. CDR3 length: 17 amino acids. V was pared by 0 bases and J by 0 bases, with 15 bases between. This CDR3 is CASSVGPKSGMNTEAFF. The CDR3 DNA reads as TGTGCCAGCAGCGTAGGTCCCAAGTCCGGGATGAACACTGAAGCTTTCTTT. The full variable domain, its missing parts supplied by reference TRBV9 and TRBJ1-1, is DSGVTQTPKHLITATGQRVTLRCSPRSGDLSVYWYQQSLDQGLQFLIQYYNGEERAKGNILERFSAQQFPDLHSELNLSSLELGDSALYFCASSVGPKSGMNTEAFFGQGTRLTVV.